Described below is a single T cell receptor (beta chain) sequence and its context. This sample was taken from a study of blood T cell repertoires in COVID-19. Study details: T cells, B-cell-depleted T cells, or PBMCs supplied cDNA or gDNA.

Trimming stripped 8 bases from V and 7 bases from J, with 15 bases between. The length of the CDR3 is 13 residues. Looked up from germline, CDR1 is ENHRY and CDR2 is SYGVKD. Clones were sequenced by immunoSEQ multiplex PCR, and TCRdb holds only the in-frame ones, with some missing. The top ten clones hold roughly 4.2% of a sample with 95,000 to 100,000 clones, 70% to 90% of them seen once. The TCR originated in a human donor with COVID-19, enrolled during active disease. The donor label of this sample is uncertain. Sequenced: peripheral blood. The V call is TRBV10-3, the J call TRBJ1-5, with a weak D call TRBD1 (6 bases). CDR3 loop: CAISAGDKQPQHF. In DNA, the CDR3 is TGTGCCATCTCGGCAGGGGATAAACAGCCCCAGCATTTT.